The sequence of this T cell receptor (beta chain) was determined in a study of cytomegalovirus exposure and HLA in healthy donors. Primers: 60 Vbeta forward and 13 Jbeta reverse. Measured with immunoSEQ multiplex PCR; TCRdb has only the in-frame clones, and not every one. The sample holds about 110,000 clones, less than 80% seen once. The germline V and J ends were trimmed by 0 bases and 5 bases, with 5 bases remaining between them. CDR1 and CDR2 (germline): SGHRS, YFSETQ. This CDR3 is 12 amino acids long. The rearrangement joins TRBV5-1 to TRBJ2-5; D gene uncertain. This TCR was sampled from a man aged 55 to 69 in good health and CMV-seronegative. Sample: PBMCs. Written as DNA, the CDR3 is TGCGCCAGCAGCTTGGCCGCGGAGACCCAGTACTTC. This gives the protein CASSLAAETQYF.